What follows are 5 T cell receptor beta chains derived from one specimen sequenced in a study of metastatic and nonmetastatic thyroid tumors (dated by TCRdb to the early 2020s). The library was prepared using PCR. This sample was sequenced with an Illumina HiSeq 4000. Through fastp at Q25 and MiXCR, TCRdb rebuilt clones from the public reads, retaining in-frame beta chains. Within this sample are 21,000 or so clones, with about a quarter of them counted one time only. Roughly a fifth of the sample is held by the ten biggest clonotypes. None of the patients had been given any treatment before thyroid surgery. Sequencing input: blood. These receptors all come from a female donor with papillary thyroid cancer or a benign thyroid nodule (not recorded which). Some clones in this sample may be carry-over from other donors' samples.

Relative to its sample, this clone is medium-sized. The V call is TRBV2, the J call TRBJ2-6; no definite D call. Germline V lookup: CDR1 SNHLY, CDR2 FYNNEI. V shed 3 bases and J shed 3 bases, with 6 bases lying between them. The CDR3 loop spans 14 amino acids. CDR3 DNA sequence: TGTGCCAGCAGTGAGAGAAGTGGGGCCAACGTCCTGACTTTC. Its translation: CASSERSGANVLTF.

This clone was seen at least ten times. This chain uses TRBV6-1 with TRBJ2-7; D possibly corresponds to TRBD2 (6 bases). This CDR3 has 16 residues. Germline-derived CDR1 and CDR2 are MNHNS and SASEGT. The ends were cut back, 7 bases at V and 0 bases at J, with 19 bases in the middle. CDR3 sequence: CASTIIGRDSSYEQYF. DNA of the CDR3: TGTGCCAGCACTATAATTGGGCGGGATAGCTCCTACGAGCAGTACTTC.

This clone was seen many times. V is TRBV3-1 and J is TRBJ2-7, with TRBD1 matching over 10 bases. Looked up from germline, CDR1 is LGHDT and CDR2 is YNNKEL (reference sequence). The ends lost 5 bases at V and 4 bases at J; junction bases unmatched: 5. The CDR3 extends over 14 amino acids. Here the CDR3 reads CASSTGTGVYEQYF. As DNA, the CDR3 is TGTGCCAGCAGCACCGGGACAGGGGTATACGAGCAGTACTTC.

This clone is termed medium-sized. This chain joins TRBV6-9 and TRBJ2-6; 8 nucleotides match TRBD1. Germline values: CDR1 MNHGY, CDR2 SVAAGI. The CDR3 contains 21 residues. V lost 6 bases, J lost 0 bases, and 19 bases stayed unmatched. CDR3 sequence (DNA): TGTGCCAGCAGCGGGATGGGGCGGAGGACAGGGAGGAGCTCTGGGGCCAACGTCCTGACTTTC. Translating it yields CASSGMGRRTGRSSGANVLTF.

Sample share makes this clone medium-sized. The chain recombines TRBV10-1 with TRBJ1-1, with D uncertain. Germline V gene sequence: CDR1 WNHNN, CDR2 SYGVQD (reference sequence). V dropped 10 bases and J dropped 0 bases, with 15 bases sitting between them. The CDR3 sequence is 14 residues long. Here the CDR3 reads CANLHSILNTEAFF. In nucleotides, the CDR3 is TGCGCCAACCTACACTCCATACTGAACACTGAAGCTTTCTTT.